This T cell receptor beta chain was profiled in a study of regulatory T cells in long-lasting Graves disease. Through Arm-PCR of CDR3 regions and iRepertoire HTBI primers, TCR beta libraries were built. The authors' processing: Across samples, around 60 TRBV and more than twelve TRBJ segments were found. MiXCR was run by TCRdb on the multiplex PCR reads, yielding one entry per CDR3 protein. In this record, the V and J calls reflect TCRdb's handling and not the investigators' own analysis. The sample includes 350,000 to 550,000 distinct CDR3 sequences, around 17% of them seen just once. CDR1 SQVTM and CDR2 ANQGSEA come from the germline V gene. The CDR3 totals 12 residues. The V and J ends lost 6 bases and 3 bases, in that order; junction bases with no gene match: 1. Time point of the sample: newly diagnosed GD, antithyroid drugs for less than 3 months. Extracted PBMC RNA gave rise to the TCR library. All patients originated from an endocrinology department located in Xi'an, China.

These data were also reused for a study on T cells in Graves' hyperthyroidism and ophthalmopathy. From that report: Most expanded thyroid clonotypes above 0.001 recurred in blood. Ophthalmopathy cases were set apart from stable hyperthyroidism by a 13 V-J model.

Sequenced material: peripheral blood mononuclear cells (PBMCs), taken at new diagnosis, from a patient treated with antithyroid drugs. The clonotype was recovered from a woman aged 18-29 years with Graves disease. The V and J genes are TRBV29-1 and TRBJ2-3, with 9 bases lining up with TRBD1. CDR3 amino acids: CSVGQGTDTQYF. DNA of the CDR3: TGCAGCGTCGGACAGGGGACAGATACGCAGTATTTT.